What follows is one TCR beta chain and its context. Assay used: immunoSEQ multiplex PCR; TCRdb lists only in-frame clones, some missing. The data show 200,000 to 250,000 clones, under 90% seen once. This sample was taken from a study of blood T cell repertoires in COVID-19. Study-wide background: From the United States, Italy and Spain came samples of acute and convalescent COVID-19. From T cells, B-cell-depleted T cells, or PBMCs came the material, which was cDNA or gDNA.

V lost 4 bases, J lost 0 bases, and 10 bases stayed unmatched. The CDR3 is 18 amino acids. The sequence was obtained from a man aged 25-45 years with active or convalescent COVID-19. This chain connects TRBV5-3 to TRBJ1-5; 10 bases match TRBD1. TRBV5-3 is an open reading frame, and its role is uncertain. Sequenced sample: peripheral blood. This CDR3 is CARSKTGTGDYSNQPQHF. The CDR3 coding sequence is TGTGCCAGAAGCAAAACCGGGACAGGGGATTATAGCAATCAGCCCCAGCATTTT.